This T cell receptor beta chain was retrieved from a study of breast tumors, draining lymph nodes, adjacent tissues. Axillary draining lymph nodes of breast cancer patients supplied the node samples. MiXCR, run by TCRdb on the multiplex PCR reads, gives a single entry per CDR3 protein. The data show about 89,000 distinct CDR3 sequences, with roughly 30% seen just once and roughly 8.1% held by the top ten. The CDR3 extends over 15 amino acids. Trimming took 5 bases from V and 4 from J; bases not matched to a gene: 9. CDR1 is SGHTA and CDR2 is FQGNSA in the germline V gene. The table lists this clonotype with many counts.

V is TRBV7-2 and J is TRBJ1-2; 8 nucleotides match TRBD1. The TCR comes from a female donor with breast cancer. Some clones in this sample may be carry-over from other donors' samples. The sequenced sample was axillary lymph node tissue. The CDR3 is CASSKDVTGAYGYTF. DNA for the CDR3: TGTGCCAGCAGCAAAGACGTGACAGGGGCCTATGGCTACACCTTC.